This T cell receptor beta chain is from a study of blood T cell repertoires in COVID-19. Turning to the study itself: Sites across the United States, Italy and Spain contributed samples from acute and convalescent COVID-19.

As originally analysed: Estimation of nucleated cell counts was performed using reference gene primer amplification. Profiling relied on immunoSEQ multiplex PCR, and the TCRdb table lists in-frame clones only, not all of them. That table furnishes V, J and clone size, whereas the DNA furnished D and trimming. In the table there are roughly 200,000 clones, 70% to 85% of which are singletons. This CDR3 is 14 amino acids long. The J segment lost 6 bases and the V segment lost 6 bases, leaving 4 bases of the junction unmatched. Per germline, CDR1 SGHTA and CDR2 FQGNSA. This chain connects TRBV7-2 to TRBJ2-4; 11 bases align to TRBD1. Sequences were obtained from peripheral blood. This clonotype was sampled from a human donor in a cohort sampled during active COVID-19. The CDR3 reads CASSRDRGVNIQYF. CDR3 bases: TGTGCCAGCAGTCGGGACAGGGGGGTAAACATTCAGTACTTC.